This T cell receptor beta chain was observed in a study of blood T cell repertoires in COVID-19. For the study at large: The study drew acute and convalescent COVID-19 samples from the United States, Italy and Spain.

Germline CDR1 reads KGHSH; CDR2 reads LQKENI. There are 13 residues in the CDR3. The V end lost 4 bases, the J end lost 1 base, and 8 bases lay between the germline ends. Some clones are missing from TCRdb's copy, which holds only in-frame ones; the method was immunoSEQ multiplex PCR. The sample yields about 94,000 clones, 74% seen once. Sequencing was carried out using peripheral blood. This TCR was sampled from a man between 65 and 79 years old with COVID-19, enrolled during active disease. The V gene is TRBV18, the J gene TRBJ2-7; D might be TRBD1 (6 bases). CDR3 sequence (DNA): TGTGCCAGCTCACGAGGGGGTTCCTACGAGCAGTACTTC. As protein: CASSRGGSYEQYF.